The next 26 T cell receptor beta chains were all read from a single sample in a study of blood T cell repertoires in COVID-19 (dated by TCRdb to 2018 to 2021). Preparation of the library involved the immunoSEQ multiplex PCR assay. TCRdb provides this immuneACCESS table in a form limited to in-frame rearrangements. Some clones are lacking; in checked studies, under half of them reflect an unresolved V gene, and why the rest are absent is not known. In this sample the table shows 250,000 to 300,000 clones, 89% of which occur a single time. The top ten clonotypes cover 1.7% of the sample. The specimen sequenced was PBMCs or T cells enriched from blood (not recorded which). These receptors were obtained from a woman in her forties who had recovered from COVID-19.

The gene calls are TRBV29-1 and TRBJ2-7, with 7 positions matching TRBD1. Germline V lookup: CDR1 SQVTM, CDR2 ANQGSEA. The V and J ends lost 8 bases and 2 bases, in that order; junction bases with no gene match: 3. The length of the CDR3 is 11 residues. CDR3 residues: CSIGQAYEQYF. In DNA form, the CDR3 reads TGCAGCATAGGACAGGCCTACGAGCAGTACTTC.

This sequence joins TRBV30 and TRBJ1-3; D remains ambiguous. The CDR3 contains 13 residues. Trimming removed 8 bases from V and 4 bases from J, with 15 bases in between. Germline V gene sequence: CDR1 GTSNPN, CDR2 SVGIG (reference sequence). The CDR3 here is CAKGGGMGNTIYF. The CDR3 DNA reads as TGTGCCAAGGGAGGCGGGATGGGAAACACCATATATTTT.

J is TRBJ2-3 and V is TRBV7-9; 10 bases are shared with TRBD2. Germline-derived CDR1 and CDR2 are SEHNR and FQNEAQ (reference sequence). V lost 3 bases and J lost 4; bases outside the gene matches: 4. The CDR3 sequence is 15 residues long. DNA of the CDR3: TGTGCCAGCAGCTTCCCTAGCGGGAGTGCAGATACGCAGTATTTT. This encodes CASSFPSGSADTQYF. Complete variable domain (other parts from reference TRBV7-9 and TRBJ2-3): DTGVSQNPRHKITKRGQNVTFRCDPISEHNRLYWYRQTLGQGPEFLTYFQNEAQLEKSRLLSDRFSAERPKGSFSTLEIQRTEQGDSAMYLCASSFPSGSADTQYFGPGTRLTVL.

V usage is TRBV11-2 and J usage is TRBJ2-7; D gene ambiguous. The CDR3 contains 12 residues. Germline V CDR1 and CDR2: SGHAT, FQNNGV. V lost 5 bases and J lost 3, with 8 bases in between. CDR3 protein: CASSQANYEQYF. Here the CDR3 DNA reads TGTGCCAGCAGCCAGGCAAACTACGAGCAGTACTTC.

This clone was counted between two and nine times. V and J are TRBV16 and TRBJ2-7; possibly TRBD1 for D (7 bases). V was clipped by 4 bases and J by 0 bases, with 10 bases between them. Germline V lookup: CDR1 KGHSY, CDR2 FQNENV. The CDR3 runs to 14 residues. DNA for the CDR3: TGTGCCAGCAGCCGCCAGGGGGGCTCCTACGAGCAGTACTTC. Protein sequence: CASSRQGGSYEQYF.

The rearrangement joins TRBV2 to TRBJ1-1; no clear D. The CDR3 is 15 residues long. V lost 6 bases, J lost 1 base, and 15 bases lay in between. Germline V gene data show CDR1 as SNHLY and CDR2 as FYNNEI. The CDR3, as DNA: TGTGCCAGCAGGGTATCTCGGGGTCCGAACACTGAAGCTTTCTTT. The encoded protein is CASRVSRGPNTEAFF. Complete variable domain (other parts from reference TRBV2 and TRBJ1-1): EPEVTQTPSHQVTQMGQEVILRCVPISNHLYFYWYRQILGQKVEFLVSFYNNEISEKSEIFDDQFSVERPDGSNFTLKIRSTKLEDSAMYFCASRVSRGPNTEAFFGQGTRLTVV.

The CDR3 region has the DNA TGTGCCTGGAGTGTCCACACGAACTATGGCTACACCTTC. It is translated as CAWSVHTNYGYTF. The chain carries TRBV30 and TRBJ1-2, with D uncertain. The V end lost 0 bases, the J end lost 2 bases, and 7 bases lay between the germline ends. Germline V CDR1 and CDR2: GTSNPN, SVGIG (reference sequence). The CDR3 covers 13 residues.

The count of this clone is one. This chain links TRBV9 with TRBJ1-4; 7 nucleotides agree with TRBD1. Per germline, CDR1 SGDLS and CDR2 YYNGEE. This CDR3 contains 15 residues. Trimming removed 4 bases from V and 8 bases from J; junction bases left unmatched: 11. The CDR3 spells CASSTMTGLGEKLFF. In DNA form, the CDR3 reads TGTGCCAGCAGCACAATGACAGGGTTAGGAGAAAAACTGTTTTTT.

J is TRBJ2-7 and V is TRBV7-9; a weak D match, TRBD1 (6 bases). The V end lost 4 bases, the J end lost 1 base, and 11 bases lay between the germline ends. The germline V gene encodes CDR1 SEHNR and CDR2 FQNEAQ (reference sequence). The CDR3 length is 14 residues. Here the CDR3 reads CASSWGQGSYEQYF. CDR3 in DNA: TGTGCCAGCAGCTGGGGCCAGGGGTCCTACGAGCAGTACTTC.

The chain combines TRBV7-3 with TRBJ1-1, with 8 bases aligning to TRBD1. Per the germline V gene, CDR1 is SGHTA and CDR2 is FQGTGA. Trimming cost V 6 bases and J 10 bases; bases outside gene matches: 10. The CDR3 covers 13 residues. The DNA of the CDR3 is TGTGCCAGCAGAGAAAGCAGGGGGCTAAGAGCTTTCTTT. Protein product: CASRESRGLRAFF.

V gene TRBV6-5 combines with J gene TRBJ1-1; D unresolved. CDR1 and CDR2 (germline): MNHEY, SVGAGI. The CDR3 contains 15 residues. The V and J ends lost 2 bases and 4 bases respectively, with 14 bases between them. In DNA form, the CDR3 reads TGTGCCAGCAGTTACGAGGGTGGTAAAGTCACTGAAGCTTTCTTT. It translates to CASSYEGGKVTEAFF.

Only a few counts were recorded for this clone. The same CDR3 also results from other DNA sequences found in this sample. The chain carries TRBV7-9 and TRBJ1-1; D uncertain. The CDR3 consists of 13 residues. V lost 1 base and J 2 bases, leaving 5 bases between the germline ends. The germline gives CDR1 SEHNR, CDR2 FQNEAQ (reference sequence). CDR3 loop: CASSLGTNTEAFF. CDR3 bases: TGTGCCAGCAGCTTAGGGACTAACACTGAAGCTTTCTTT.

This chain connects TRBV2 to TRBJ2-1; weak D call: TRBD1 (6 bases). The CDR3 is 16 amino acids. Trimming stripped 2 bases from V and 7 bases from J, with 18 bases between. CDR1 is SNHLY, CDR2 FYNNEI, per germline. CDR3 sequence reads: CASSESAGARPNEQFF. The CDR3 region has the DNA TGTGCCAGCAGTGAATCGGCAGGGGCCCGACCTAATGAGCAGTTCTTC. The variable domain in full, completed from reference TRBV2 and TRBJ2-1, reads EPEVTQTPSHQVTQMGQEVILRCVPISNHLYFYWYRQILGQKVEFLVSFYNNEISEKSEIFDDQFSVERPDGSNFTLKIRSTKLEDSAMYFCASSESAGARPNEQFFGPGTRLTVL.

V usage is TRBV5-4 and J usage is TRBJ1-1; D possibly corresponds to TRBD1 (5 bases). Germline assignment: CDR1 SGHNT and CDR2 YYREEE (reference sequence). V lost 4 bases, J lost 7 bases, and 14 bases lay in between. The CDR3 is 13 amino acids. The CDR3 DNA reads TGTGCCAGCAGCGCCATAGGGGCGGATGAAGCTTTCTTT. Its translation: CASSAIGADEAFF.

This sequence joins TRBV24-1 and TRBJ2-3; a weak D match, TRBD1 (6 bases). The CDR3 sequence is 15 residues long. CDR1 and CDR2 (germline): KGHDR, SFDVKD. V shed 3 bases and J shed 4 bases, with 13 bases lying between them. CDR3 nucleotide sequence: TGTGCCACCAGTGATCCGGGCAGGGGTCCAGATACGCAGTATTTT. Translation gives CATSDPGRGPDTQYF.

This chain uses TRBV30 with TRBJ1-3; weak D call: TRBD1 (5 bases). CDR3 length: 14 amino acids. Germline V gene sequence: CDR1 GTSNPN, CDR2 SVGIG (reference sequence). DNA of the CDR3: TGTGCTCGCGGGGAGGGGAGCTCTGGAAACACCATATATTTT. This translates into CARGEGSSGNTIYF.

The V call is TRBV6-2 or TRBV6-3, the J call TRBJ2-7; 9 nucleotides align to TRBD2. Germline CDR1 MNHEY, CDR2 SVGEGT. V shed 5 bases and J 6 bases; nucleotides not matched to a gene: 8. The CDR3 loop spans 14 amino acids. Here the CDR3 DNA reads TGTGCCAGCAGTCTTAGCGGGAGTCGAGCCGAGCAGTACTTC. It codes for CASSLSGSRAEQYF.

V usage is TRBV27 and J usage is TRBJ1-5; 9 bases match TRBD1. This CDR3 has 17 residues. The V gene's germline CDR1 is MNHEY and CDR2 SMNVEV (reference sequence). J gave up 1 base and V 5 bases, and 9 bases lay outside the gene matches. CDR3: CASSPGTGHMSNQPQHF. Written as DNA, the CDR3 is TGTGCCAGCAGTCCAGGGACAGGGCATATGAGCAATCAGCCCCAGCATTTT.

This chain joins TRBV5-1 and TRBJ2-1; 9 bases fit TRBD2. The germline gives CDR1 SGHRS, CDR2 YFSETQ. The ends lost 5 bases at V and 7 bases at J; junction bases unmatched: 10. This CDR3 is built from 15 residues. DNA of the CDR3: TGCGCCAGCAGGGACAGCGGGGGGTCAACAAATGAGCAGTTCTTC. Translation: CASRDSGGSTNEQFF.

The chain joins TRBV5-1 to TRBJ2-3; TRBD2 is a possible D gene (5 bases). This CDR3 contains 13 residues. Germline CDR1 and CDR2: SGHRS and YFSETQ. V dropped 6 bases and J dropped 0 bases, with 8 bases sitting between them. Here the CDR3 DNA reads TGCGCCAGCACTAGCACGAGCACAGATACGCAGTATTTT. It is translated as CASTSTSTDTQYF.

The V call is TRBV24-1, the J call TRBJ2-3; possibly TRBD1 for D (6 bases). Between the trimmed V and J ends, which lost 2 bases and 9 bases, there was a span of 14 bases. The CDR3 consists of 14 residues. Germline V gives CDR1 KGHDR, CDR2 SFDVKD. CDR3 bases: TGTGCCACCAGTGATTCACAGGGCGCCAACACGCAGTATTTT. This codes for CATSDSQGANTQYF.

This chain links TRBV5-4 with TRBJ2-2; 8 bases are shared with TRBD2. J was trimmed by 2 bases and V by 5 bases; bases with no gene match: 5. The CDR3 runs 15 residues. Germline CDR1 SGHNT, CDR2 YYREEE (reference sequence). The chain's CDR3 is CASRYAGGNTGELFF. As DNA, the CDR3 is TGTGCCAGCAGATACGCGGGGGGAAACACCGGGGAGCTGTTTTTT.

In nucleotides, the CDR3 is TGCGCCAGCAGCAGAGGACAGGGAGGAGAGGCTTTCTTT. This translates into CASSRGQGGEAFF. The chain uses TRBV5-1 and TRBJ1-1; 8 positions match TRBD1. This CDR3 has 13 residues. Germline CDR1 SGHRS, CDR2 YFSETQ. Losses at the gene ends were 4 bases for V and 11 bases for J; bases not matched to a gene: 10.

This chain uses TRBV7-9 with TRBJ2-7; D ambiguous. The germline V gene has CDR1 SEHNR and CDR2 FQNEAQ (reference sequence). The CDR3 has 16 amino acids. Trimming stripped 5 bases from V and 3 bases from J, with 20 bases between. Written as DNA, the CDR3 is TGTGCCAGCAGCCTGTCGTCGTCTCGCGCGGACTACGAGCAGTACTTC. This translates into CASSLSSSRADYEQYF.

The CDR3 DNA reads TGCGCCAGCAGCCGGGCCTCAGGGGAGGAAAAACTGTTTTTT. Protein: CASSRASGEEKLFF. The rearrangement links TRBV5-1 to TRBJ1-4; a possible D gene is TRBD1 (6 bases). The CDR3 loop spans 14 amino acids. V shed 4 bases and J shed 8 bases, with 15 bases lying between them. Germline V CDR1 and CDR2: SGHRS, YFSETQ.

The chain combines TRBV7-2 with TRBJ2-2, with 12 bases identical to TRBD2. J was trimmed by 3 bases and V by 5 bases; bases with no gene match: 7. The CDR3 extends over 17 amino acids. Germline values: CDR1 SGHTA, CDR2 FQGNSA. The CDR3: CASSKRASGRDTGELFF. DNA for the CDR3: TGTGCCAGCAGCAAGAGGGCTAGCGGGAGGGACACCGGGGAGCTGTTTTTT.